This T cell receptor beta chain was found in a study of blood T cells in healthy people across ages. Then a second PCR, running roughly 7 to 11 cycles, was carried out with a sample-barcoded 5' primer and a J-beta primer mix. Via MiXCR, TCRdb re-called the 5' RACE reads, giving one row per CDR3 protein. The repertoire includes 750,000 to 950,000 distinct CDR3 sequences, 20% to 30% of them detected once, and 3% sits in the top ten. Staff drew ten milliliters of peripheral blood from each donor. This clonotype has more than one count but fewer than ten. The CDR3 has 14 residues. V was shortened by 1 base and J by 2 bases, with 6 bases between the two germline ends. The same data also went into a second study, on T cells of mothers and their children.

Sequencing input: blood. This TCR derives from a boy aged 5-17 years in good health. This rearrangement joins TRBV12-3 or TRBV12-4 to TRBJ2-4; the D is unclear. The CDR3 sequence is CASSLVSPKNIQYF. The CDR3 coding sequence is TGTGCCAGCAGTTTAGTCAGCCCCAAAAACATTCAGTACTTC.